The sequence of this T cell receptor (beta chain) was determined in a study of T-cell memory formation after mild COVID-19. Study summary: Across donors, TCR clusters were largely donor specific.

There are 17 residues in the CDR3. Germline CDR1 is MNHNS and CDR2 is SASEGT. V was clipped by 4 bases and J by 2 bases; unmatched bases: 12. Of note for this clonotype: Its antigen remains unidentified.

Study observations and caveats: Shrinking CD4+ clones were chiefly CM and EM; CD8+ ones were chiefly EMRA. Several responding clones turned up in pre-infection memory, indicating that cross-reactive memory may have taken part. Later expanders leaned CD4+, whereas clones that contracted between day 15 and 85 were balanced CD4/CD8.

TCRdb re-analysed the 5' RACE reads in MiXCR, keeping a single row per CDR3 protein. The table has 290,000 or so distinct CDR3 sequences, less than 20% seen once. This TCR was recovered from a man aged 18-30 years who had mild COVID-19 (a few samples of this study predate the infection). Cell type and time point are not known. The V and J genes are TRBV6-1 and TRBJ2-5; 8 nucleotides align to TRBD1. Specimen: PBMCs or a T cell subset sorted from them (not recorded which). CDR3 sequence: CASSGRRGLGRQETQYF. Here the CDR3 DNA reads TGTGCCAGCAGTGGACGCAGGGGGCTGGGGCGGCAAGAGACCCAGTACTTC.